This T cell receptor beta chain comes out of a study of OX40 agonist ivuxolimab in advanced cancers. Overall study: Partial responses were achieved by three patients, one with hepatocellular carcinoma and two with cutaneous melanoma.

The assay was immunoSEQ multiplex PCR, and TCRdb's table has in-frame clones only and misses some. The sample holds 50,000 to 70,000 clones, roughly 81% seen once. It was autoimmune disease history or systemic immunosuppression that excluded patients. Germline-derived CDR1 and CDR2 are LGHNA and YNFKEQ. CDR3 length: 14 residues. Trimming pared 5 bases from V and 6 bases from J, leaving 13 bases between. The V and J genes are TRBV4-2 and TRBJ1-4; D unresolved. The sequence derives from an adult with an advanced solid tumor such as melanoma, head and neck, liver or kidney cancer. The sequencing used CD4+ or CD8+ T cells sorted from blood, collected in a trial of the OX40 agonist ivuxolimab. The CDR3 region has the DNA TGTGCCAGCAGCGGTGGGGTGAGGGATGAAAAACTGTTTTTT. Translated: CASSGGVRDEKLFF.